The clone carrying this TCR beta chain was recorded a few times. Its antigen is unknown. The sample originates from a study of T cell responses to AZD1222 COVID-19 vaccine. Study findings and constraints: Donors were chiefly white British, with a greater number of females, and clonal diversity was perhaps underestimated. Repertoires were sampled only after the peak T cell response.

Per the germline V gene, CDR1 is SEHNR and CDR2 is FQNEAQ (reference sequence). This CDR3 has 17 residues. Trimming removed 3 bases at V and 0 bases at J, with 15 bases between. Sequenced by immunoSEQ multiplex PCR; TCRdb stores in-frame clones only, minus some. The data hold about 150,000 clones, with approximately 90% observed a single time. The rearrangement joins TRBV7-9 to TRBJ2-1; D may be TRBD1 (5 bases). Sample: peripheral blood, taken on day 0 of AZD1222 vaccination. This TCR derives from an adult in good health. The CDR3 nucleotides are TGTGCCAGCAGCTTCCCGACAGATCTTAGCTCCTACAATGAGCAGTTCTTC. This gives the protein CASSFPTDLSSYNEQFF. Combining the CDR3 with reference TRBV7-9 and TRBJ2-1 gives the whole variable domain DTGVSQNPRHKITKRGQNVTFRCDPISEHNRLYWYRQTLGQGPEFLTYFQNEAQLEKSRLLSDRFSAERPKGSFSTLEIQRTEQGDSAMYLCASSFPTDLSSYNEQFFGPGTRLTVL.